A selection of T cell receptor beta chains follows, all from one sample in a study of T cell changes during pregnancy in multiple sclerosis. Generated by immunoSEQ multiplex PCR, the TCRdb table keeps only in-frame clones and is missing some. The data show about 40,000 clones, roughly 94% seen once. Sample: peripheral blood, taken in the third trimester of pregnancy. Receptors originate from a female donor with multiple sclerosis, enrolled in a pregnancy study. The conserved cysteine and the conserved F or W are not part of the CDR3 here. Fields, in order: CDR3 protein, J gene, V gene.

cdr3_aa: ASSEGQRTYGYT
j_call: TRBJ1-2
v_call: TRBV25-1

cdr3_aa: ATSETSGAYNEQF
j_call: TRBJ2-1
v_call: TRBV15

cdr3_aa: ASSLKQGYNEQY
j_call: TRBJ2-7
v_call: TRBV7-8

cdr3_aa: ASSDRRLAGVINEQF
j_call: TRBJ2-1
v_call: TRBV6-4

cdr3_aa: ASSLLWAEAGTLLETQY
j_call: TRBJ2-5
v_call: TRBV28

cdr3_aa: ASSYFGTEDGYT
j_call: TRBJ1-2
v_call: TRBV6-5

cdr3_aa: AISERVIMNTEAF
j_call: TRBJ1-1
v_call: TRBV10-3

cdr3_aa: ASAHVDSIAKNIQY
j_call: TRBJ2-4
v_call: TRBV7-9

cdr3_aa: SVFVRGGRDYEQY
j_call: TRBJ2-7
v_call: TRBV29-1

cdr3_aa: ASSMGLDYNEQF
j_call: TRBJ2-1
v_call: TRBV19

cdr3_aa: ASSLPASGGFQETQY
j_call: TRBJ2-5
v_call: TRBV5-1

cdr3_aa: ASSRSTGVYGYT
j_call: TRBJ1-2
v_call: TRBV7-8

cdr3_aa: ASSFLVGEPYEQY
j_call: TRBJ2-7
v_call: TRBV7-6

cdr3_aa: ASSLGQLNTGELF
j_call: TRBJ2-2
v_call: TRBV11-3

cdr3_aa: ASSLDRGGVRQY
j_call: TRBJ2-7
v_call: TRBV5-4

cdr3_aa: ASSLDPGGVDTQY
j_call: TRBJ2-3
v_call: TRBV11-2

cdr3_aa: ASSATGQSYEQY
j_call: TRBJ2-7
v_call: TRBV6-5

cdr3_aa: AWTTGNIRNQPQH
j_call: TRBJ1-5
v_call: TRBV30

cdr3_aa: ASRFGTAYEQY
j_call: TRBJ2-7
v_call: TRBV5-1

cdr3_aa: ATSLPGGRAADTQY
j_call: TRBJ2-3
v_call: TRBV15

cdr3_aa: ASSYGTGDTGELF
j_call: TRBJ2-2
v_call: TRBV6-5

cdr3_aa: ASSSTLGSKY
j_call: TRBJ2-7
v_call: TRBV6-5

cdr3_aa: ASSLPPRGEMNTEAF
j_call: TRBJ1-1
v_call: TRBV13

cdr3_aa: ASRPMGGVNYGYT
j_call: TRBJ1-2
v_call: TRBV5-1

cdr3_aa: ASSLGLAGGGDTQY
j_call: TRBJ2-3
v_call: TRBV27

cdr3_aa: AITGADNQPQH
j_call: TRBJ1-5
v_call: TRBV10-3

cdr3_aa: ASCGLRSPLH
j_call: TRBJ1-6
v_call: TRBV28

cdr3_aa: ASSREFLAVGVYEQY
j_call: TRBJ2-7
v_call: TRBV19

cdr3_aa: ASGLVGDRGDTQY
j_call: TRBJ2-3
v_call: TRBV12-5

cdr3_aa: AWGAGSGNTIY
j_call: TRBJ1-3
v_call: TRBV30

cdr3_aa: ASSPSGLASYNEQF
j_call: TRBJ2-1
v_call: TRBV11-2

cdr3_aa: ASRGQPETQY
j_call: TRBJ2-5
v_call: TRBV5-6

cdr3_aa: ASSPGTDNYGYT
j_call: TRBJ1-2
v_call: TRBV18

cdr3_aa: ASSTQTVTSGNYNEQF
j_call: TRBJ2-1
v_call: TRBV9

cdr3_aa: ASSEGGTDTQY
j_call: TRBJ2-3
v_call: TRBV25-1